One and the same sample provided the 26 T cell receptor beta chains below, sequenced in a study of T cells in Graves' hyperthyroidism and ophthalmopathy. RNA transcripts gave rise to amplified TCR beta CDR3 regions. During a first-round RT-PCR of the TCR CDR3, the HTBI primer set was used. Via MiXCR, TCRdb re-called the multiplex PCR reads, giving one row per CDR3 protein. Of 550,000 to 800,000 distinct CDR3 sequences in the sample, 15% to 20% were seen once. Sequencing was performed on blood. The receptor source for this set is a man in his forties or fifties with Graves' hyperthyroidism.

This clonotype showed up just a few times. V and J are TRBV10-3 and TRBJ2-7; D is perhaps TRBD2 (5 bases). Trimming took 8 bases from V and 8 from J, leaving 16 bases between them. This CDR3 comprises 12 residues. From germline, CDR1 is ENHRY and CDR2 SYGVKD. Here the CDR3 DNA reads TGTGCCATCGTCGGGGAATCTAGGAAGCAGTACTTC. Residues: CAIVGESRKQYF.

There are many counts of this clonotype. CDR3 protein: CASSFTSLAEYNEQFF. CDR3 nucleotide sequence: TGTGCCAGCAGCTTCACATCCCTAGCGGAATACAATGAGCAGTTCTTC. The chain carries TRBV5-5 and TRBJ2-1; 7 nucleotides match TRBD2. The length of the CDR3 is 16 residues. The germline gives CDR1 SGHKS, CDR2 YYEKEE (reference sequence). Losses at the gene ends were 2 bases for V and 4 bases for J; bases not matched to a gene: 9.

This clonotype was seen many times. V gene TRBV28 combines with J gene TRBJ2-3; D remains unclear. The CDR3 sequence is 12 residues long. Germline CDR1 is MDHEN and CDR2 is SYDVKM. Trimming pared 10 bases from V and 2 bases from J, leaving 10 bases between. Here the CDR3 DNA reads TGTGCCACTGAGGAGATCACAGATACGCAGTATTTT. The encoded protein is CATEEITDTQYF.

This clonotype has a count of ten or more. The V and J genes are TRBV20-1 and TRBJ2-5, with TRBD2 matching over 9 bases. The trim removed 3 bases at V and 5 bases at J, leaving 4 bases unmatched. The germline CDR1 and CDR2 sequences are DFQATT and SNEGSKA (reference sequence). CDR3 size: 13 residues. CDR3 protein: CSARLAGVETQYF. DNA of the CDR3: TGCAGTGCTAGGTTAGCGGGAGTGGAGACCCAGTACTTC.

This clonotype was observed many times. The chain couples TRBV14 to TRBJ2-7; D not resolved. Germline V gene lookup returns CDR1 SGHDN and CDR2 FVKESK. The CDR3 extends over 15 amino acids. Trimming shortened V by 3 bases and J by 4 bases, and 16 bases separated the two germline ends. CDR3 in DNA: TGTGCCAGCAGCCATCGACCGGGTCACCTTTACGAGCAGTACTTC. Its protein product is CASSHRPGHLYEQYF.

This clonotype was recorded at least ten times. The V and J genes are TRBV28 and TRBJ1-1; D gene ambiguous. V gave up 8 bases and J gave up 1 base, with 5 bases separating them. Per germline, CDR1 MDHEN and CDR2 SYDVKM. The CDR3 totals 11 residues. The chain's CDR3 is CASHRNTEAFF. CDR3 in DNA: TGTGCCAGCCATCGGAACACTGAAGCTTTCTTT.

The chain uses TRBV11-2 and TRBJ2-7; D unclear. The ends were cut back, 1 base at V and 11 bases at J, with 12 bases in the middle. The CDR3 totals 12 residues. CDR1 and CDR2 from the germline V gene are SGHAT and FQNNGV. The CDR3 DNA reads as TGTGCCAGCAGCTTAGCACACACAGAGGAGTACTTC. Residues: CASSLAHTEEYF.

The chain uses TRBV5-1 and TRBJ2-3; D possibly corresponds to TRBD1 (6 bases). This CDR3 comprises 15 residues. Trimming pared 4 bases from V and 3 bases from J, leaving 15 bases between. CDR1 and CDR2 (germline): SGHRS, YFSETQ. CDR3 in amino acids: CASSPWTVETDTQYF. CDR3 nucleotide sequence: TGCGCCAGCAGCCCTTGGACAGTTGAAACAGATACGCAGTATTTT.

This clonotype appeared many times. The rearrangement joins TRBV28 to TRBJ2-1; the D gene is possibly TRBD1 (6 bases). Germline loops: CDR1 MDHEN, CDR2 SYDVKM. The germline V and J ends were trimmed by 5 bases and 8 bases, with 10 bases remaining between them. The length of the CDR3 is 12 residues. The CDR3 nucleotides read TGTGCCAGCAGTCCTACAGGGTATGAGCAGTTCTTC. As protein: CASSPTGYEQFF.

The gene calls are TRBV13 and TRBJ2-7, with D possibly TRBD1 on 6 matching bases. The V gene's germline CDR1 is PRHDT and CDR2 FYEKMQ (reference sequence). V was cut by 2 bases and J by 3 bases, with 11 bases left in between. This CDR3 region has 14 residues. CDR3: CASSLRHRVYEQYF. The CDR3 DNA sequence: TGTGCCAGCAGCTTAAGGCACAGGGTCTACGAGCAGTACTTC.

This clonotype was picked up many times. The chain employs TRBV25-1 and TRBJ2-3, with TRBD1 matching 7 bases. Germline CDR1 MGHDK, CDR2 SYGVNS. The length of the CDR3 is 17 residues. Trimming took 3 bases from V and 3 from J; bases not matched to a gene: 12. The CDR3 spells CASSDSWSGGLTDTQYF. The DNA for the CDR3 is TGTGCCAGCAGTGATTCGTGGTCAGGGGGTCTGACAGATACGCAGTATTTT.

In this sample, this clonotype turned up many times. J is TRBJ1-4 and V is TRBV27; TRBD1 agrees at 7 bases. Germline lookup yields CDR1 MNHEY and CDR2 SMNVEV (reference sequence). V was clipped by 5 bases and J by 8 bases; unmatched bases: 5. The CDR3 is made up of 13 amino acids. The CDR3 nucleotides read TGTGCCAGCAGTGGACAGGAGGAGGAAAAACTGTTTTTT. Residues: CASSGQEEEKLFF.

In its sample, this clonotype was seen many times. This sequence joins TRBV2 and TRBJ2-5, with D unclear. This CDR3 is built from 14 residues. Trimming took 4 bases from V and 2 from J, leaving 11 bases between them. CDR1 is SNHLY, CDR2 FYNNEI, per germline. CDR3 sequence reads: CASSASPSQETQYF. DNA of the CDR3: TGTGCCAGCAGTGCAAGTCCGAGTCAAGAGACCCAGTACTTC.

The V and J genes are TRBV6-1 and TRBJ1-2; TRBD1 might be the D (5 bases). V was trimmed by 2 bases and J by 6 bases, leaving 10 bases between them. The CDR3 is 13 amino acids. CDR1 is MNHNS, CDR2 SASEGT, per germline. CDR3 nucleotide sequence: TGTGCCAGCAGTGAATATGGGGGTAATGGCTACACCTTC. Protein sequence: CASSEYGGNGYTF.

Details on this clonotype: A read error may explain this, as a much larger clone is one base away. The CDR3 is CASSSGDFIREQFF. CDR3 DNA sequence: TGCGCCAGCAGCTCGGGGGACTTCATCCGTGAGCAGTTCTTC. J is TRBJ2-1 and V is TRBV5-1, with a tentative D call TRBD2 (6 bases). V shed 3 bases and J shed 9 bases, with 16 bases lying between them. The CDR3 spans 14 residues. Germline V lookup: CDR1 SGHRS, CDR2 YFSETQ.

This clonotype was observed a handful of times. The V gene is TRBV12-3 or TRBV12-4, the J gene TRBJ2-7; tentatively, D is TRBD2 (5 bases). The germline V and J ends were trimmed by 4 bases and 3 bases, with 16 bases remaining between them. The CDR3 loop spans 15 amino acids. CDR3 protein: CASSSGLNQDYEQYF. The CDR3 nucleotides are TGTGCCAGCAGTTCAGGACTGAATCAGGACTACGAGCAGTACTTC.

This chain links TRBV7-3 with TRBJ1-2, with 10 bases fitting TRBD1. The CDR3 loop spans 14 amino acids. Germline-derived CDR1 and CDR2 are SGHTA and FQGTGA. J lost 7 bases, V lost 5 bases, and 7 bases had no gene match. The CDR3 DNA follows: TGTGCCAGCAGCGAGGGACAGGGGAAGGGTGGCTACACCTTC. Translating gives CASSEGQGKGGYTF.

This clonotype was observed many times. The V call is TRBV28, the J call TRBJ2-1; no reliable D call. This CDR3 region has 14 residues. Germline values: CDR1 MDHEN, CDR2 SYDVKM. V lost 6 bases, J lost 0 bases, and 9 bases lay in between. The CDR3 spells CASSYLSSYNEQFF. The CDR3 DNA sequence: TGTGCCAGCAGCTACCTGAGCTCCTACAATGAGCAGTTCTTC.

In this sample, this clonotype turned up a few times. This rearrangement joins TRBV12-3 or TRBV12-4 to TRBJ2-7; TRBD2 matches 8 bases. The CDR3 has 15 residues. The V and J ends lost 4 bases and 3 bases, in that order; junction bases with no gene match: 8. CDR3 residues: CASSSLSGSNYEQYF. The CDR3 bases are TGTGCCAGCAGTTCACTCAGCGGGAGCAACTACGAGCAGTACTTC.

This clonotype has ten or more counts. This rearrangement joins TRBV6-1 to TRBJ2-3; 9 nucleotides line up with TRBD2. In germline, CDR1 is MNHNS, CDR2 SASEGT. The ends lost 2 bases at V and 6 bases at J; junction bases unmatched: 9. CDR3 length: 16 amino acids. The CDR3 DNA reads as TGTGCCAGCAGTGAAACTAGCGGGCTCCGCGGCGATACGCAGTATTTT. Translated, it gives CASSETSGLRGDTQYF.

The CDR3 coding sequence is TGTGCCAGTAGTATCGGGACAGGAATTAACTATGGCTACACCTTC. It encodes CASSIGTGINYGYTF. V and J are TRBV19 and TRBJ1-2; 8 nucleotides match TRBD1. The CDR3 is 15 residues long. V was clipped by 3 bases and J by 1 base; unmatched bases: 4. The germline gives CDR1 LNHDA, CDR2 SQIVND (reference sequence). The full variable domain, in which reference TRBV19 and TRBJ1-2 provide the parts outside the CDR3, is DGGITQSPKYLFRKEGQNVTLSCEQNLNHDAMYWYRQDPGQGLRLIYYSQIVNDFQKGDIAEGYSVSREKKESFPLTVTSAQKNPTAFYLCASSIGTGINYGYTFGSGTRLTVV.

This clonotype was found a few times. The rearrangement uses TRBV27 and TRBJ1-1, with D hard to call. Germline-derived CDR1 and CDR2 are MNHEY and SMNVEV (reference sequence). The CDR3 length is 13 residues. Trimming took 0 bases from V and 8 from J, leaving 10 bases between them. The CDR3 reads CASSLSVNKEAFF. In DNA form, the CDR3 reads TGTGCCAGCAGTTTATCCGTAAATAAGGAAGCTTTCTTT.

This rearrangement joins TRBV4-1 to TRBJ2-7; D may be TRBD1 (5 bases). The V gene's germline CDR1 is MGHRA and CDR2 YSYEKL. V lost 5 bases and J lost 0, with 23 bases in between. This CDR3 contains 18 residues. As DNA, the CDR3 is TGCGCCAGCAGCGGCGGAGTTTTAAGGCAGGGAACCTCCTACGAGCAGTACTTC. It is translated as CASSGGVLRQGTSYEQYF.

This clonotype was recorded a few times. The rearrangement links TRBV19 to TRBJ2-1; D gene ambiguous. Germline loops: CDR1 LNHDA, CDR2 SQIVND (reference sequence). CDR3 size: 16 residues. The V gene lost 3 bases and the J gene lost 6 bases, with 18 bases spanning the gap. CDR3 DNA sequence: TGTGCCAGTAGTATCGTAGGTGGGGAACGAGGCAATGAGCAGTTCTTC. Protein sequence: CASSIVGGERGNEQFF.

Only a few counts were recorded for this clonotype. The chain is built from TRBV7-9 and TRBJ2-7; D tentatively fits TRBD1 or TRBD2 (5 bases each). The ends were cut back, 5 bases at V and 6 bases at J, with 11 bases in the middle. In germline, CDR1 is SEHNR, CDR2 FQNEAQ (reference sequence). The CDR3 is made up of 12 amino acids. CDR3 nucleotide sequence: TGTGCCAGCAGCCCGGGGACGGCCGAGCAGTACTTC. This translates into CASSPGTAEQYF.

This clonotype occurred many times. The chain uses TRBV5-8 and TRBJ2-1, with 8 bases matching TRBD2. In germline, CDR1 is SGHTS, CDR2 YDEGEE. This CDR3 has 17 amino acids. Trimming at V came to 0 bases and at J to 0 bases, leaving 5 bases not matched to a gene. CDR3 amino acids: CASSLGGLALSYNEQFF. The CDR3 DNA reads as TGTGCCAGCAGCTTGGGCGGACTAGCTCTCTCCTACAATGAGCAGTTCTTC.